The entry below describes one TCR beta chain. From germline, CDR1 is SGHTA and CDR2 FQGNSA. The CDR3 runs 16 residues. The J segment lost 0 bases and the V segment lost 2 bases, leaving 4 bases of the junction unmatched. Original processing methods: Reference gene primers were amplified, and this amplification served to estimate nucleated cell counts. Libraries were prepared by immunoSEQ multiplex PCR; TCRdb keeps only in-frame clonotypes and omits some of them. V, J and clone size reflect that table, while D and trimming were determined from the DNA. Here the sample spans 60,000 to 65,000 clones, about 74% being singletons. This record comes from a study of blood T cell repertoires in COVID-19. About the research overall: The origin of the acute and convalescent COVID-19 samples was the United States, Italy and Spain. PBMCs, B-cell-depleted T cells, or T cells were the source of the cDNA or gDNA that made up the material.

Sample: peripheral blood. The receptor was derived from a woman older than 75 with acute or convalescent COVID-19. V usage is TRBV7-2 and J usage is TRBJ2-4; 7 bases line up with TRBD2. In DNA form, the CDR3 reads TGTGCCAGCAGCTTACTAGCGGCACTAGCCAAAAACATTCAGTACTTC. Amino acid sequence: CASSLLAALAKNIQYF.